The 27 T cell receptor beta chains below come from one sample, sequenced in a study of OX40 agonist ivuxolimab in advanced cancers. Profiled with immunoSEQ multiplex PCR; TCRdb holds only in-frame clones, not every one. The sample shows 28,000 or so clones, approximately 79% of them seen only once. Source: CD4+ or CD8+ T cells sorted from blood, taken in a trial of the OX40 agonist ivuxolimab. Receptors originate from an adult with an advanced solid tumor such as melanoma, head and neck, liver or kidney cancer.

V and J are TRBV6-1 and TRBJ1-5; D is unresolved. This CDR3 spans 15 amino acids. Trimming shortened V by 8 bases and J by 6 bases, and 20 bases separated the two germline ends. The V gene's germline CDR1 is MNHNS and CDR2 SASEGT. This CDR3 reads CASSDQLGGIQPQHF. For the CDR3, the DNA is TGTGCCAGCTCTGACCAGCTGGGAGGTATTCAGCCCCAGCATTTT.

This rearrangement joins TRBV4-3 to TRBJ2-2; 11 bases map to TRBD2. V lost 0 bases and J lost 5; bases outside the gene matches: 2. CDR3 length equals 16 residues. Germline-derived CDR1 and CDR2 are LGHNA and YSLEER. The CDR3 DNA follows: TGCGCCAGCAGCCAAGATAGCGGGGGGGCTACCGGGGAGCTGTTTTTT. Translated, it gives CASSQDSGGATGELFF.

The genes are TRBV14 and TRBJ2-7, with 8 bases fitting TRBD2. This CDR3 contains 13 residues. Germline V CDR1 and CDR2: SGHDN, FVKESK. Germline trimming cut 6 bases from V and 6 bases from J; bases unmatched to any gene: 7. CDR3 sequence: CASRDLAGLEQYF. In nucleotides, the CDR3 is TGTGCCAGCAGGGACCTAGCGGGTCTCGAGCAGTACTTC.

The chain uses TRBV4-2 and TRBJ1-1; 7 nucleotides agree with TRBD1. Germline lookup yields CDR1 LGHNA and CDR2 YNFKEQ. Trimming cost V 1 base and J 6 bases; bases outside gene matches: 2. This CDR3 has 13 amino acids. CDR3 sequence reads: CASSQGDSSEAFF. DNA for the CDR3: TGTGCCAGCAGCCAAGGGGACAGCTCTGAAGCTTTCTTT.

The chain has TRBV6-7 and TRBJ2-2, with 7 nucleotides matching TRBD1. TRBV6-7 is treated as an ORF (open reading frame) with a function not yet certain. The CDR3 contains 17 residues. V lost 2 bases and J lost 6; bases outside the gene matches: 12. CDR3 loop: CASSYDGTEHVPGELFF. The CDR3 nucleotides read TGTGCCAGCAGTTACGACGGGACAGAACATGTCCCCGGGGAGCTGTTTTTT.

By share, this clone ranks as medium-sized. The rearrangement links TRBV29-1 to TRBJ1-2; tentatively, D is TRBD1 (6 bases). The CDR3 extends over 16 amino acids. With 3 bases removed from V and 4 bases from J, the gap between germline ends came to 21 bases. Germline V gene data show CDR1 as SQVTM and CDR2 as ANQGSEA. The CDR3 DNA reads TGCAGCGTTGATTTGGAGGGGGGAGGGCCTACCTATGGCTACACCTTC. Protein sequence: CSVDLEGGGPTYGYTF.

V is TRBV4-2 and J is TRBJ2-3, with D uncertain. V was cut by 2 bases and J by 6 bases, with 9 bases left in between. This CDR3 is 13 amino acids long. The germline V gene has CDR1 LGHNA and CDR2 YNFKEQ. The CDR3 sequence: CASSQRLTDTQYF. DNA for the CDR3: TGTGCCAGCAGCCAAAGGTTAACGGATACGCAGTATTTT.

The gene calls are TRBV28 and TRBJ1-5; 8 nucleotides align to TRBD1. Losses at the gene ends were 5 bases for V and 0 bases for J; bases not matched to a gene: 6. The CDR3 has 16 residues. Germline CDR1 and CDR2: MDHEN and SYDVKM. CDR3 amino acids: CASSTGQGLSNQPQHF. For the CDR3, the DNA is TGTGCCAGCAGTACAGGACAGGGCCTTAGCAATCAGCCCCAGCATTTT.

The chain is built from TRBV19 and TRBJ2-2; 7 positions match TRBD1. The V segment lost 6 bases and the J segment 7 bases; nucleotides outside the gene matches: 5. The CDR3 is 13 residues long. Germline assignment: CDR1 LNHDA and CDR2 SQIVND (reference sequence). The CDR3 loop reads CASRPGGIGELFF. The DNA of the CDR3 is TGTGCCAGTAGGCCAGGGGGAATCGGGGAGCTGTTTTTT.

V gene TRBV10-3 combines with J gene TRBJ2-5; possibly TRBD1 for D (6 bases). V was pared by 10 bases and J by 11 bases, with 20 bases between. CDR3 size: 12 residues. CDR1 and CDR2 (germline): ENHRY, SYGVKD. In DNA form, the CDR3 reads TGTGCCACGCAGAAGGGACAAAGGGAGCAGTACTTC. Residues: CATQKGQREQYF.

This chain uses TRBV7-9 with TRBJ2-6, with a weak D call TRBD2 (5 bases). The CDR3 totals 14 residues. Trimming took off 3 bases at V and 4 bases at J, with 7 bases between the two ends. Germline loops: CDR1 SEHNR, CDR2 FQNEAQ (reference sequence). CDR3 nucleotide sequence: TGTGCCAGCAGCTTTAGCGACGGGGCCAACGTCCTGACTTTC. Residues: CASSFSDGANVLTF.

This chain connects TRBV4-3 to TRBJ2-2; TRBD2 might be the D (6 bases). The CDR3 contains 16 residues. Looked up from germline, CDR1 is LGHNA and CDR2 is YSLEER. V lost 0 bases to trimming and J lost 7 bases, with 15 bases between them. CDR3 nucleotides: TGCGCCAGCAGCCAAGATGCCCTGCGGGGAGACGGGGAGCTGTTTTTT. It yields the protein CASSQDALRGDGELFF.

This chain links TRBV19 with TRBJ1-5, with TRBD1 matching 7 bases. Unmatched junction bases numbered 12, after V lost 7 bases and J lost 6 bases. CDR1 is LNHDA, CDR2 SQIVND, per germline (reference sequence). The CDR3 totals 15 residues. DNA of the CDR3: TGTGCCAGTAACGCGGGACAGTCAATCTTTCAGCCCCAGCATTTT. Amino acids: CASNAGQSIFQPQHF.

The gene calls are TRBV11-2 and TRBJ1-4; no firm D call. The V and J ends lost 3 bases and 6 bases respectively, with 11 bases between them. Looked up from germline, CDR1 is SGHAT and CDR2 is FQNNGV. The CDR3 runs to 14 residues. The CDR3 here is CASSFLREDEKLFF. CDR3 in DNA: TGTGCCAGCAGCTTCCTGCGGGAGGATGAAAAACTGTTTTTT.

The V gene is TRBV9, the J gene TRBJ2-1; tentative D call: TRBD2 (6 bases). CDR3 length: 14 residues. Germline V gives CDR1 SGDLS, CDR2 YYNGEE. The V and J ends lost 2 bases and 4 bases respectively, with 10 bases between them. The CDR3 spells CASSVHGTYNEQFF. As DNA, the CDR3 is TGTGCCAGCAGCGTGCATGGGACTTACAATGAGCAGTTCTTC. The full variable domain, rest sourced from reference TRBV9 and TRBJ2-1, is DSGVTQTPKHLITATGQRVTLRCSPRSGDLSVYWYQQSLDQGLQFLIQYYNGEERAKGNILERFSAQQFPDLHSELNLSSLELGDSALYFCASSVHGTYNEQFFGPGTRLTVL.

J is TRBJ2-2 and V is TRBV6-6; D is perhaps TRBD2 (6 bases). CDR3 length: 14 amino acids. Germline V lookup: CDR1 MNHNY, CDR2 SVGAGI (reference sequence). Deletions cut 5 bases from V and 2 bases from J, with 9 bases between. CDR3 sequence: CASSRGINTGELFF. The CDR3, as DNA: TGTGCCAGCAGTCGCGGGATAAACACCGGGGAGCTGTTTTTT.

J is TRBJ1-1 and V is TRBV27, with unresolved D. The ends were cut back, 8 bases at V and 4 bases at J, with 14 bases in the middle. The V gene's germline CDR1 is MNHEY and CDR2 SMNVEV (reference sequence). This CDR3 region has 13 residues. DNA for the CDR3: TGTGCCAGCCGATTGGGTAGGGTCACTGAAGCTTTCTTT. Its translation is CASRLGRVTEAFF.

This clone was observed once. V gene TRBV11-3 combines with J gene TRBJ2-7; 7 positions match TRBD1. Germline values: CDR1 SGHNT, CDR2 YENEEA. V shed 3 bases and J 6 bases; nucleotides not matched to a gene: 2. There are 12 residues in the CDR3. In nucleotides, the CDR3 is TGTGCCAGCAGCTTTGCAGGGGGCGAGCAGTACTTC. Protein: CASSFAGGEQYF.

The chain links TRBV19 to TRBJ2-5; TRBD2 agrees at 9 bases. Per the germline V gene, CDR1 is LNHDA and CDR2 is SQIVND (reference sequence). J gave up 1 base and V 3 bases, and 6 bases lay outside the gene matches. The CDR3 extends over 16 amino acids. CDR3 residues: CASSIWAGGIQETQYF. The DNA of the CDR3 is TGTGCCAGTAGTATCTGGGCGGGAGGGATCCAAGAGACCCAGTACTTC. The full variable domain, with the rest looked up from reference TRBV19 and TRBJ2-5, is DGGITQSPKYLFRKEGQNVTLSCEQNLNHDAMYWYRQDPGQGLRLIYYSQIVNDFQKGDIAEGYSVSREKKESFPLTVTSAQKNPTAFYLCASSIWAGGIQETQYFGPGTRLLVL.

The chain links TRBV19 to TRBJ2-1; 7 bases are shared with TRBD2. Germline CDR1 and CDR2: LNHDA and SQIVND (reference sequence). V lost 3 bases and J lost 4; bases outside the gene matches: 6. The CDR3 covers 15 residues. CDR3 bases: TGTGCCAGTAGTATCCTAGCGGCCGTTTACAATGAGCAGTTCTTC. It codes for CASSILAAVYNEQFF.

The J gene is TRBJ1-1, the V gene TRBV9; TRBD1 matches 7 bases. This CDR3 spans 14 amino acids. V lost 3 bases, J lost 1 base, and 3 bases stayed unmatched. Germline lookup yields CDR1 SGDLS and CDR2 YYNGEE. CDR3 DNA: TGTGCCAGCAGCGCCGGGACAGCGAACACTGAAGCTTTCTTT. As protein: CASSAGTANTEAFF.

The J gene is TRBJ2-3, the V gene TRBV7-2; D possibly corresponds to TRBD1 (5 bases). This CDR3 spans 13 amino acids. CDR1 is SGHTA and CDR2 is FQGNSA in the germline V gene. Trimming shortened V by 5 bases and J by 6 bases, and 12 bases separated the two germline ends. The CDR3 sequence: CASSILKGDTQYF. CDR3 DNA sequence: TGTGCCAGCAGCATCCTGAAGGGGGATACGCAGTATTTT.

The chain recombines TRBV7-9 with TRBJ1-2; D is undetermined. The germline V gene has CDR1 SEHNR and CDR2 FQNEAQ (reference sequence). CDR3 length: 13 amino acids. V lost 2 bases and J 3 bases, leaving 7 bases between the germline ends. CDR3 sequence: CASSLSGDYGYTF. The CDR3 nucleotides read TGTGCCAGCAGCTTATCAGGAGACTATGGCTACACCTTC.

The rearrangement links TRBV5-1 to TRBJ1-1, with TRBD1 as a possible D gene (5 bases). The V and J ends lost 3 bases and 4 bases respectively, with 10 bases between them. Germline CDR1 reads SGHRS; CDR2 reads YFSETQ. The CDR3 is 13 amino acids. CDR3 in amino acids: CASSSDRTTEAFF. The CDR3 coding sequence is TGCGCCAGCAGCTCCGACAGAACCACTGAAGCTTTCTTT.

The gene calls are TRBV15 and TRBJ2-2, with no clear D. The CDR3 runs to 13 residues. Per the germline V gene, CDR1 is LNHNV and CDR2 is YYDKDF (reference sequence). V was clipped by 2 bases and J by 0 bases, with 1 base between them. The CDR3 spells CATSRSNTGELFF. For the CDR3, the DNA is TGTGCCACCAGCAGATCGAACACCGGGGAGCTGTTTTTT.

The rearrangement links TRBV15 to TRBJ1-2; 8 bases match TRBD1. The V gene end was trimmed by 0 bases and the J gene end by 5 bases; junction bases not matched to a gene: 11. Germline CDR1 and CDR2: LNHNV and YYDKDF (reference sequence). The CDR3 runs to 17 residues. The CDR3 protein is CATSRDRQGALLYGYTF. CDR3 sequence (DNA): TGTGCCACCAGCAGAGATCGGCAGGGGGCGTTGCTGTATGGCTACACCTTC.

The V gene is TRBV5-1, the J gene TRBJ2-7; 7 bases align to TRBD1. The CDR3 contains 12 residues. V dropped 3 bases and J dropped 3; count of bases not matched to a gene: 0. CDR1 and CDR2 (germline): SGHRS, YFSETQ. The CDR3 loop is CASSWDSYEQYF. The CDR3 DNA follows: TGCGCCAGCAGCTGGGACAGCTACGAGCAGTACTTC.